These 3 T cell receptor beta chains share one sample of origin, sequenced in a study of T cell repertoires in cytomegalovirus infection. One entry per CDR3 protein, called by TCRdb with MiXCR from the reads. In the table there are 400,000 or so distinct CDR3 sequences, over 15% of which are singletons. Sample: PBMCs. Every receptor here comes from a human donor in good health (CMV status not recorded). Some clones in this sample may be carry-over from other donors' samples.

V and J are TRBV20-1 and TRBJ1-2; D might be TRBD1 (6 bases). CDR3 size: 14 residues. CDR1 is DFQATT, CDR2 SNEGSKA, per germline (reference sequence). Trimming removed 4 bases at V and 3 bases at J, with 15 bases between. The CDR3, as DNA: TGCAGTGCTAAAGCCACAGGGAAGGACTATGGCTACACCTTC. It codes for CSAKATGKDYGYTF.

This clonotype was detected many times. V usage is TRBV28 and J usage is TRBJ1-4; D gene uncertain. CDR3 size: 15 residues. CDR1 is MDHEN, CDR2 SYDVKM, per germline. V shed 1 base and J shed 6 bases, with 12 bases lying between them. CDR3 sequence (DNA): TGTGCCAGCAGTTTATTCCCCGGGTGGGATGAAAAACTGTTTTTT. This translates into CASSLFPGWDEKLFF.

The chain couples TRBV6-5 to TRBJ1-1, with TRBD1 matching 7 bases. The CDR3 extends over 14 amino acids. V shed 6 bases, J shed 1 base, and the junction held 5 bases outside the gene matches. Germline-derived CDR1 and CDR2 are MNHEY and SVGAGI. CDR3 DNA sequence: TGTGCCAGCAGCCGGACAGGTCCGAACACTGAAGCTTTCTTT. This sequence encodes CASSRTGPNTEAFF.